The following is a TCR beta chain sequence with its context. This entry belongs to a study of blood T cell repertoires in COVID-19. The wider study: Sites across the United States, Italy and Spain contributed samples from acute and convalescent COVID-19.

Trimming pared 4 bases from V and 7 bases from J, leaving 11 bases between. The CDR3 has 13 amino acids. Per the germline V gene, CDR1 is SGHDT and CDR2 is YYEEEE. In the original workflow: Amplification with reference gene primers provided the estimates of nucleated cell counts. Generated by immunoSEQ multiplex PCR, the TCRdb table keeps only in-frame clones and is missing some. That table supplies the V and J calls and clone size; D and trimming were determined from the DNA. The repertoire holds over 100,000 clones, with about 80% as singletons. The specimen sequenced was peripheral blood. This chain joins TRBV5-6 and TRBJ1-4; D is possibly TRBD1 (5 bases). The TCR comes from a man in his sixties with active or convalescent COVID-19. CDR3 coding DNA: TGTGCCAGCAGCCGGGGGGACGGTGAAAAACTGTTTTTT. Residues: CASSRGDGEKLFF.